This T cell receptor (beta chain) was recorded in a study of CD8+ T cells in alopecia areata. Isolated RNA was reverse transcribed into cDNA used as the sequencing template. Assay used: immunoSEQ multiplex PCR; TCRdb lists only in-frame clones, some missing. The repertoire holds 130,000 or so clones, with approximately 57% as singletons. The treatment is: oral pan-JAK inhibitor, 5-10 mg twice daily. Sorted populations comprised CD4+ and CD8+ T cells obtained from PBMCs. The CDR3 is 14 residues long. Germline lookup yields CDR1 LNHNV and CDR2 YYDKDF (reference sequence). V was cut by 0 bases and J by 9 bases, with 15 bases left in between.

The material sequenced was CD4+ T cells sorted from blood, taken at week 4, from a patient treated with tofacitinib. The V gene is TRBV15, the J gene TRBJ2-7; D might be TRBD1 or TRBD2, each matching 7 bases. The clonotype was recovered from a human donor with alopecia areata. CDR3 protein: CATSRDITGEGQYF. CDR3 nucleotide sequence: TGTGCCACCAGCAGAGATATAACAGGGGAGGGGCAGTACTTC.